This TCR beta chain was identified during a study of breast tumors, draining lymph nodes, adjacent tissues. Findings and limits, study-wide: That most tumor T cells come from lymph nodes remained unproven.

Germline lookup yields CDR1 DFQATT and CDR2 SNEGSKA (reference sequence). The germline V and J ends were trimmed by 4 bases and 4 bases, with 16 bases remaining between them. The CDR3 is made up of 14 amino acids. The lymph nodes were axillary draining lymph nodes from breast cancer patients. The sample holds many counts of this clonotype. The antigen is unknown. TCRdb re-analysed the multiplex PCR reads in MiXCR, keeping a single row per CDR3 protein. The sample contains 83,000 or so distinct CDR3 sequences, about 20% of which appear only once. The genes are TRBV20-1 and TRBJ1-2; no definite D call. This receptor was identified in a female donor with breast cancer. Some clones in this sample may be carry-over from other donors' samples. The sequencing sample was made of axillary lymph node tissue. The DNA of the CDR3 is TGCAGTGCTACCTGGGGAAGGCGCGGCTATGGCTACACCTTC. Protein: CSATWGRRGYGYTF.